This entry lists 13 T cell receptor beta chains sequenced from one sample in a study of Ad26.COV2.S vaccination and SARS-CoV-2 variants. The protocol was immunoSEQ multiplex PCR, while the TCRdb copy is restricted to in-frame clones and leaves out a portion. Of about 390,000 clones in the sample, 92% were seen once. Treatment reported: 19 received Ad26.COV2.S at low or high dose, single or two shots; five or six received placebo; per-sample allocation not given. The investigators took samples on day 63 after the first vaccine or placebo injection. The source material was peripheral blood, sampled in a trial of Ad26.COV2.S vaccine versus placebo. The receptors stem from a person between 18 and 65 years old who received the Ad26.COV2.S COVID-19 vaccine or a placebo.

The chain links TRBV6-5 to TRBJ1-4; D unclear. Germline V gives CDR1 MNHEY, CDR2 SVGAGI. This CDR3 contains 15 residues. V was shortened by 5 bases and J by 7 bases, with 17 bases between the two germline ends. CDR3 protein: CASSNSHRWGEKLFF. In DNA form, the CDR3 reads TGTGCCAGCAGTAACAGCCACCGGTGGGGTGAAAAACTGTTTTTT.

The chain carries TRBV12-3 or TRBV12-4 and TRBJ2-5; 7 nucleotides line up with TRBD1. The CDR3 covers 13 residues. With 3 bases clipped from V and 5 bases from J, the junction kept 3 bases outside the gene matches. For the CDR3, the DNA is TGTGCCAGCAGTTTCGGACAGGCGGAGACCCAGTACTTC. Amino acids: CASSFGQAETQYF.

The V gene is TRBV28, the J gene TRBJ2-7, with unresolved D. This CDR3 comprises 16 residues. Germline V CDR1 and CDR2: MDHEN, SYDVKM. V was trimmed by 6 bases and J by 4 bases, leaving 22 bases between them. DNA of the CDR3: TGTGCCAGCAGCTCGTCTCACTCGGGTGTCATTTACGAGCAGTACTTC. This sequence encodes CASSSSHSGVIYEQYF. The full variable domain, rest sourced from reference TRBV28 and TRBJ2-7, is DVKVTQSSRYLVKRTGEKVFLECVQDMDHENMFWYRQDPGLGLRLIYFSYDVKMKEKGDIPEGYSVSREKKERFSLILESASTNQTSMYLCASSSSHSGVIYEQYFGPGTRLTVT.

In this sample, this clone turned up once. This chain joins TRBV5-3 and TRBJ1-2; tentatively, D is TRBD1 (5 bases). TRBV5-3 carries the ORF label, with uncertain function. This CDR3 contains 16 residues. Trimming left V 0 bases short and J 2 bases short, with 14 bases between. The CDR3 DNA reads as TGTGCCAGAAGCTTGGTCTTTGGGACGGAGAACTATGGCTACACCTTC. This sequence encodes CARSLVFGTENYGYTF.

The chain combines TRBV12-5 with TRBJ2-3, with D unclear. V lost 1 base to trimming and J lost 0 bases, with 8 bases between them. The germline CDR1 and CDR2 sequences are LGHNT and FRNRAP. CDR3 length equals 15 residues. CDR3 in DNA: TGTGCTAGTGGTTTGGGGCAGCTCAGCACAGATACGCAGTATTTT. It translates to CASGLGQLSTDTQYF.

The chain links TRBV11-3 to TRBJ2-1; D not resolved. The CDR3 length is 16 residues. V shed 1 base and J shed 2 bases, with 12 bases lying between them. Germline CDR1 is SGHNT and CDR2 is YENEEA. The CDR3 nucleotides are TGTGCCAGCAGCTTAGTGGGCGGCAATACCTACAATGAGCAGTTCTTC. It specifies CASSLVGGNTYNEQFF.

The chain joins TRBV11-2 to TRBJ1-1; perhaps TRBD1 as D (6 bases). Germline loops: CDR1 SGHAT, CDR2 FQNNGV. The CDR3 extends over 12 amino acids. Trimming removed 2 bases from V and 10 bases from J, with 11 bases in between. In DNA, the CDR3 is TGTGCCAGCAGCTTAATGACAGGCTTAGCTTTCTTT. Protein sequence: CASSLMTGLAFF. The full variable domain, in which reference TRBV11-2 and TRBJ1-1 provide the parts outside the CDR3, is EAGVAQSPRYKIIEKRQSVAFWCNPISGHATLYWYQQILGQGPKLLIQFQNNGVVDDSQLPKDRFSAERLKGVDSTLKIQPAKLEDSAVYLCASSLMTGLAFFGQGTRLTVV.

The chain uses TRBV28 and TRBJ2-7, with D unclear. Germline V lookup: CDR1 MDHEN, CDR2 SYDVKM. Trimming pared 1 base from V and 4 bases from J, leaving 14 bases between. This CDR3 region has 15 residues. In nucleotides, the CDR3 is TGTGCCAGCAGTTTATTCGGTTCCGCAGTTTACGAGCAGTACTTC. The encoded protein is CASSLFGSAVYEQYF.

The chain carries TRBV7-9 and TRBJ2-3, with 11 bases that match TRBD2. The CDR3 contains 19 residues. With V trimmed by 2 bases and J by 0 bases, 10 bases remained unmatched. Germline loops: CDR1 SEHNR, CDR2 FQNEAQ (reference sequence). The CDR3 sequence: CASSLMWLAGGASTDTQYF. The CDR3, as DNA: TGTGCCAGCAGCTTAATGTGGCTAGCGGGGGGCGCTAGCACAGATACGCAGTATTTT.

This rearrangement joins TRBV10-3 to TRBJ1-2; D perhaps matches TRBD1 (5 bases). CDR3 length: 14 residues. The germline CDR1 and CDR2 sequences are ENHRY and SYGVKD. Trimming took 1 base from V and 6 from J, leaving 12 bases between them. The DNA for the CDR3 is TGTGCCATCAGTGAGTTTGGAACAGGTAATGGCTACACCTTC. This sequence encodes CAISEFGTGNGYTF.

This clone is a singleton in its sample. The chain employs TRBV4-3 and TRBJ1-1; D is unclear. V gave up 0 bases and J gave up 4 bases, with 9 bases separating them. Per germline, CDR1 LGHNA and CDR2 YSLEER. This CDR3 has 14 amino acids. The CDR3 sequence: CASSQDGFGTEAFF. The CDR3, as DNA: TGCGCCAGCAGCCAAGATGGGTTTGGCACTGAAGCTTTCTTT.

The V gene is TRBV5-4, the J gene TRBJ2-1; the D gene is possibly TRBD2 (5 bases). The CDR3 is made up of 16 amino acids. Trimming took off 4 bases at V and 0 bases at J, with 14 bases between the two ends. CDR1 and CDR2 (germline): SGHNT, YYREEE (reference sequence). The CDR3 spells CASSATGRSSYNEQFF. As DNA, the CDR3 is TGTGCCAGCAGCGCAACGGGGAGAAGCTCCTACAATGAGCAGTTCTTC.

The chain is built from TRBV27 and TRBJ1-6, with D unclear. V lost 0 bases and J 3 bases, leaving 12 bases between the germline ends. This CDR3 is 17 amino acids long. Germline CDR1 MNHEY, CDR2 SMNVEV (reference sequence). DNA of the CDR3: TGTGCCAGCAGTTTATCCCCAGAAAAAAACTATAATTCACCCCTCCACTTT. Translation: CASSLSPEKNYNSPLHF.